This TCR beta chain stems from a study of glioma-infiltrating T cells. Notes on the study in general: Very few CDR3 sequences were shared between tissue and blood. Above-expected tissue-blood divergence occurred in all gliomas, most in low-grade ones.

Using RNA template, CDR3s of TCR alpha and beta were amplified with iRepertoire arm-PCR. Input was 100-400 ng of tissue mRNA or PBMC total RNA. TCRdb reprocessed the multiplex PCR reads via MiXCR and lists one record per CDR3 protein. The table shows under 200,000 distinct CDR3 sequences, with roughly 45% occurring only once. There are many counts of this clonotype. Its antigen is not known. Germline V gene sequence: CDR1 MNHNS, CDR2 SASEGT. Trimming took 3 bases from V and 9 from J, leaving 13 bases between them. The CDR3 is 13 amino acids. The J gene is TRBJ2-3, the V gene TRBV6-1, with a weak D call TRBD1 (6 bases). The clonotype originates from a human donor with low-grade glioma or glioblastoma, undergoing nonglioma brain surgery, or in good health (not recorded which). Input material: glioma tissue, nonneoplastic brain tissue, or PBMCs (not recorded which). CDR3 DNA: TGTGCCAGCAGTGATACAGGGAGTAGCACGCAGTATTTT. It translates to CASSDTGSSTQYF.